These 5 T cell receptor beta chains were sequenced from one sample in a study of blood T cell repertoires in COVID-19. Clones were sequenced by immunoSEQ multiplex PCR, and TCRdb holds only the in-frame ones, with some missing. The sample shows approximately 60,000 clones, about 85% of them seen only once. Sequencing used peripheral blood. These receptors were taken from a woman older than 75 with COVID-19, enrolled during active disease.

This rearrangement joins TRBV18 to TRBJ2-3; TRBD2 is a possible D gene (6 bases). V shed 5 bases and J shed 1 base, with 10 bases lying between them. CDR3 length: 14 amino acids. The germline V gene encodes CDR1 KGHSH and CDR2 LQKENI. The CDR3 is CASSGGVGTDTQYF. In nucleotides, the CDR3 is TGTGCCAGCTCAGGAGGGGTAGGCACAGATACGCAGTATTTT. Variable domain in full (rest from reference TRBV18 and TRBJ2-3): NAGVMQNPRHLVRRRGQEARLRCSPMKGHSHVYWYRQLPEEGLKFMVYLQKENIIDESGMPKERFSAEFPKEGPSILRIQQVVRGDSAAYFCASSGGVGTDTQYFGPGTRLTVL.

In its sample, this clone was seen once. The V and J genes are TRBV4-1 and TRBJ2-3; 8 bases map to TRBD2. Trimming took 3 bases from V and 6 from J; bases not matched to a gene: 17. Per germline, CDR1 MGHRA and CDR2 YSYEKL. The CDR3 has 18 amino acids. CDR3 nucleotides: TGCGCCAGCAGCCACCCCCCGGGGGAGCGGGGGACTAAGGATACGCAGTATTTT. It codes for CASSHPPGERGTKDTQYF.

The chain employs TRBV6-5 and TRBJ2-2; TRBD1 agrees at 9 bases. The germline V gene has CDR1 MNHEY and CDR2 SVGAGI. Losses at the gene ends were 5 bases for V and 5 bases for J; bases not matched to a gene: 3. This CDR3 is built from 14 residues. Here the CDR3 DNA reads TGTGCCAGCAGTCTACAGGGGGCAACCGGGGAGCTGTTTTTT. The encoded protein is CASSLQGATGELFF.

V usage is TRBV7-8 and J usage is TRBJ1-3; D gene ambiguous. Trimming took off 0 bases at V and 1 base at J, with 10 bases between the two ends. The CDR3 contains 16 residues. CDR1 is SGHVS and CDR2 is FQNEAQ in the germline V gene. CDR3 in DNA: TGTGCCAGCAGCTTAGCGCGGGCACGTTCTGGAAACACCATATATTTT. As protein: CASSLARARSGNTIYF.

The genes are TRBV18 and TRBJ2-2; 8 positions match TRBD2. The junction had 8 bases not matched to a gene; V was cut back by 1 base and J by 1 base. In germline, CDR1 is KGHSH, CDR2 LQKENI. This CDR3 has 18 residues. The DNA of the CDR3 is TGTGCCAGCTCACCACTCTCCAAGGGACTAGGGAACACCGGGGAGCTGTTTTTT. Translated, it gives CASSPLSKGLGNTGELFF.